Each of the 16 T cell receptor beta chains below was sequenced from the same sample in a study of T cell responses to AZD1222 COVID-19 vaccine. The data were produced by immunoSEQ multiplex PCR, yet TCRdb's version contains in-frame clones alone and is incomplete. The repertoire holds about 150,000 clones, with roughly nine tenths as singletons. The sample was peripheral blood, taken 28 days after the second AZD1222 dose. These receptors came from an adult who received the AZD1222 COVID-19 vaccine.

The chain employs TRBV5-6 and TRBJ1-1, with a weak D call TRBD1 (6 bases). The CDR3 is made up of 16 amino acids. V lost 0 bases to trimming and J lost 4 bases, with 16 bases between them. CDR1 is SGHDT and CDR2 is YYEEEE in the germline V gene. Written as DNA, the CDR3 is TGTGCCAGCAGCTTGGAGGGGGAGGGCCGTGTCACTGAAGCTTTCTTT. It yields the protein CASSLEGEGRVTEAFF.

The rearrangement uses TRBV3-1 (or the pseudogene TRBV3-2) and TRBJ1-5, with 8 bases identical to TRBD1. Trimming took 5 bases from V and 1 from J; bases not matched to a gene: 4. This CDR3 is 15 amino acids long. Per the germline V gene, CDR1 is LGHDT and CDR2 is YNNKEL (reference sequence). CDR3 sequence reads: CASSADRGSNQPQHF. The CDR3 DNA follows: TGTGCCAGCAGCGCCGACAGGGGAAGCAATCAGCCCCAGCATTTT.

The chain has TRBV24-1 and TRBJ2-1; D gene unclear. Trimming took 4 bases from V and 0 from J, leaving 6 bases between them. CDR1 is KGHDR, CDR2 SFDVKD, per germline. This CDR3 contains 14 residues. The CDR3 sequence is CATSDLTSYNEQFF. Written as DNA, the CDR3 is TGTGCCACCAGTGACTTGACCTCCTACAATGAGCAGTTCTTC.

This chain joins TRBV6-5 and TRBJ1-2, with TRBD1 matching over 7 bases. Germline-derived CDR1 and CDR2 are MNHEY and SVGAGI. CDR3 length equals 12 residues. Trimming at V came to 8 bases and at J to 3 bases, leaving 3 bases not matched to a gene. For the CDR3, the DNA is TGTGCCAGCGCTGGGACAGACTATGGCTACACCTTC. Translated: CASAGTDYGYTF.

The V gene is TRBV5-6, the J gene TRBJ2-5; D gene uncertain. The CDR3 sequence is 18 residues long. Trimming removed 1 base from V and 5 bases from J, with 24 bases in between. The V gene's germline CDR1 is SGHDT and CDR2 YYEEEE. The CDR3 here is CASSLYSSRSTSSETQYF. Here the CDR3 DNA reads TGTGCCAGCAGCTTGTACTCGAGTAGGTCGACGAGTAGCGAGACCCAGTACTTC.

The chain links TRBV11-2 to TRBJ1-1, with D tentatively TRBD1 (5 bases). Trimming shortened V by 5 bases and J by 1 base, and 17 bases separated the two germline ends. The germline CDR1 and CDR2 sequences are SGHAT and FQNNGV. There are 16 residues in the CDR3. CDR3 loop: CASSLRGRLSNTEAFF. CDR3 bases: TGTGCCAGCAGCCTAAGGGGCCGATTATCGAACACTGAAGCTTTCTTT.

This chain connects TRBV7-6 to TRBJ2-2, with TRBD2 matching over 8 bases. V shed 5 bases and J 4 bases; nucleotides not matched to a gene: 9. The V gene's germline CDR1 is SGHVS and CDR2 FNYEAQ. The length of the CDR3 is 16 residues. In nucleotides, the CDR3 is TGTGCCAGCAGCCTCGGGGGCGGGGGGACCACCGGGGAGCTGTTTTTT. As protein: CASSLGGGGTTGELFF.

The chain uses TRBV9 and TRBJ1-6, with D possibly TRBD1 on 6 matching bases. Per the germline V gene, CDR1 is SGDLS and CDR2 is YYNGEE. The CDR3 is 14 amino acids. V was pared by 0 bases and J by 10 bases, with 11 bases between. For the CDR3, the DNA is TGTGCCAGCAGCGTAGGACAGGACCTCTCACCCCTCCACTTT. Protein sequence: CASSVGQDLSPLHF.

This chain joins TRBV18 and TRBJ1-1, with TRBD1 matching 8 bases. Germline CDR1 and CDR2: KGHSH and LQKENI. The V gene end was trimmed by 1 base and the J gene end by 3 bases; junction bases not matched to a gene: 10. The CDR3 has 17 amino acids. The CDR3 DNA reads TGTGCCAGCTCACCACGAAGATTAGGACAGGGAGACACTGAAGCTTTCTTT. Protein: CASSPRRLGQGDTEAFF.

The chain combines TRBV9 with TRBJ1-2; 7 bases agree with TRBD1. Unmatched junction bases numbered 8, after V lost 4 bases and J lost 2 bases. Germline assignment: CDR1 SGDLS and CDR2 YYNGEE. The CDR3 extends over 15 amino acids. In DNA, the CDR3 is TGTGCCAGCAGCCCACAGGACAGGCCCAACTATGGCTACACCTTC. Translation: CASSPQDRPNYGYTF.

The chain carries TRBV3-1 (or the pseudogene TRBV3-2) and TRBJ1-6; D call uncertain. There are 15 residues in the CDR3. Germline assignment: CDR1 LGHDT and CDR2 YNNKEL (reference sequence). Trimming shortened V by 0 bases and J by 10 bases, and 13 bases separated the two germline ends. This CDR3 is CASSQDGRFESPLHF. For the CDR3, the DNA is TGTGCCAGCAGCCAAGACGGCCGGTTTGAGTCACCCCTCCACTTT.

Regarding this clone: At the DNA level, this CDR3 is encoded by other sequences in the same sample as well. V is TRBV12-3 or TRBV12-4 and J is TRBJ1-4; D is possibly TRBD1 (5 bases). Trimming took 1 base from V and 8 from J, leaving 5 bases between them. CDR3 length: 12 amino acids. The CDR3 spells CASSLGGEKLFF. CDR3 bases: TGTGCCAGCAGTTTAGGGGGGGAAAAACTGTTTTTT.

The V gene is TRBV20-1, the J gene TRBJ2-2; tentative D call: TRBD1 (5 bases). Trimming removed 3 bases from V and 3 bases from J, with 11 bases in between. CDR3 length: 14 amino acids. Germline CDR1 is DFQATT and CDR2 is SNEGSKA (reference sequence). The CDR3 nucleotides read TGCAGTGCTAGTGGCAGGGTCGACACCGGGGAGCTGTTTTTT. The encoded protein is CSASGRVDTGELFF.

This clone was recorded only once. V is TRBV6-6 and J is TRBJ1-1, with no clear D. Germline assignment: CDR1 MNHNY and CDR2 SVGAGI (reference sequence). Trimming took off 6 bases at V and 4 bases at J, with 18 bases between the two ends. The CDR3 contains 15 residues. CDR3 residues: CASRGTSRLSTEAFF. CDR3 bases: TGTGCCAGCAGGGGTACGTCCAGGCTGAGCACTGAAGCTTTCTTT.

The chain combines TRBV12-3 or TRBV12-4 with TRBJ2-1; D call uncertain. CDR3 length: 13 amino acids. V dropped 3 bases and J dropped 6 bases, with 9 bases sitting between them. CDR3 region: CASSFGSGNEQFF. For the CDR3, the DNA is TGTGCCAGCAGTTTCGGGTCGGGCAATGAGCAGTTCTTC.

This chain links TRBV9 with TRBJ2-5; D gene uncertain. The germline CDR1 and CDR2 sequences are SGDLS and YYNGEE. The CDR3 is 14 amino acids. Trimming shortened V by 0 bases and J by 4 bases, and 10 bases separated the two germline ends. DNA for the CDR3: TGTGCCAGCAGCGTAGAATCAAGCGCAGAGACCCAGTACTTC. It specifies CASSVESSAETQYF.